The TCR beta chain under discussion was sequenced for a study of blood T cell repertoires in COVID-19. Study details: COVID-19 samples from acute and convalescent phases originated in the United States, Italy and Spain. The cDNA or gDNA used as material had been derived from T cells, B-cell-depleted T cells, or PBMCs.

In the authors' methods: How many nucleated cells were present was estimated from reference gene primer amplification. The table came from immunoSEQ multiplex PCR; TCRdb's copy has only in-frame clones and leaves some out. V, J and clone size are taken as reported in that table, and D and trimming were inferred from the DNA itself. The sample yields 210,000 or so clones, approximately 80% seen once. Followed over time, Seattle patients had been enrolled while infection was active. The sequence derives from an elderly woman with COVID-19, enrolled during active disease. The sample taken for sequencing was peripheral blood.

In DNA, the CDR3 is TGTGCCAGTAACCCCCAGAAGGGGGTAGGGTATGGCTACACCTTC. Translated, it gives CASNPQKGVGYGYTF. This chain connects TRBV19 to TRBJ1-2; D may be TRBD1 (6 bases). The CDR3 covers 15 residues. Trimming took 7 bases from V and 5 from J, leaving 20 bases between them. Germline CDR1 LNHDA, CDR2 SQIVND (reference sequence).